These 11 T cell receptor beta chains were sequenced from one sample in a study of immune evolution from preneoplasia to lung adenocarcinoma. The method was immunoSEQ multiplex PCR; TCRdb's version includes in-frame clones alone and lacks a portion of them. Among 8,500 to 10,000 clones listed, about four fifths were seen once. Input material: FFPE lung adenocarcinoma in situ tissue. The receptors were gathered from a person of 80 years or more with lung adenocarcinoma.

The rearrangement uses TRBV23-1 and TRBJ1-1; D remains ambiguous. TRBV23-1 counts as an open reading frame of uncertain function. The CDR3 is 15 amino acids. The V and J ends lost 6 bases and 0 bases respectively, with 14 bases between them. The chain's CDR3 is CASSLIEGMNTEAFF. For the CDR3, the DNA is TGCGCCAGCAGCCTGATAGAAGGGATGAACACTGAAGCTTTCTTT.

The chain uses TRBV10-1 and TRBJ1-4, with a possible D match to TRBD1 (5 bases). Germline assignment: CDR1 WNHNN and CDR2 SYGVQD (reference sequence). The CDR3 totals 13 residues. V shed 4 bases and J shed 8 bases, with 11 bases lying between them. CDR3 sequence: CASSAGGQEKLFF. CDR3 sequence (DNA): TGCGCCAGCAGTGCTGGGGGTCAGGAAAAACTGTTTTTT.

The V and J genes are TRBV7-9 and TRBJ2-5; D is uncertain. Germline CDR1 SEHNR, CDR2 FQNEAQ (reference sequence). There are 13 residues in the CDR3. V was trimmed by 1 base and J by 4 bases, leaving 7 bases between them. The CDR3 DNA sequence: TGTGCCAGCAGCTTAGAAAGGATAGAGACCCAGTACTTC. Protein product: CASSLERIETQYF.

This chain uses TRBV4-1 with TRBJ1-5, with D possibly being TRBD1 (6 bases). There are 16 residues in the CDR3. Germline V gene sequence: CDR1 MGHRA, CDR2 YSYEKL. The V gene lost 2 bases and the J gene lost 3 bases, with 14 bases spanning the gap. CDR3 bases: TGCGCCAGCAGCCAATATCAGGACAGCCCCAATCAGCCCCAGCATTTT. Translated, it gives CASSQYQDSPNQPQHF.

This clone came up a few times. The V call is TRBV6-1, the J call TRBJ2-7; D unresolved. This CDR3 is 15 amino acids long. The V and J ends lost 3 bases and 4 bases respectively, with 16 bases between them. Germline loops: CDR1 MNHNS, CDR2 SASEGT. For the CDR3, the DNA is TGTGCCAGCAGTGACCCGTGGGGTCGGCAATACGAGCAGTACTTC. It translates to CASSDPWGRQYEQYF.

The chain joins TRBV27 to TRBJ2-6, with 9 bases matching TRBD1. The CDR3 runs 18 residues. Trimming took 5 bases from V and 1 from J; bases not matched to a gene: 9. Germline V gene data show CDR1 as MNHEY and CDR2 as SMNVEV (reference sequence). The CDR3 loop reads CASSPSTGGPSGANVLTF. CDR3 sequence (DNA): TGTGCCAGCAGTCCATCGACAGGGGGTCCTTCTGGGGCCAACGTCCTGACTTTC.

The chain joins TRBV5-4 to TRBJ2-2; D is unresolved. Trimming pared 4 bases from V and 0 bases from J, leaving 13 bases between. There are 16 residues in the CDR3. CDR1 is SGHNT, CDR2 YYREEE, per germline (reference sequence). The CDR3: CASSPDPPPNTGELFF. The CDR3 nucleotides are TGTGCCAGCAGCCCGGACCCCCCACCGAACACCGGGGAGCTGTTTTTT.

This sequence joins TRBV27 and TRBJ1-4; D is undetermined. Per the germline V gene, CDR1 is MNHEY and CDR2 is SMNVEV (reference sequence). The CDR3 is 14 residues long. The V end lost 5 bases, the J end lost 0 bases, and 7 bases lay between the germline ends. CDR3 coding DNA: TGTGCCAGCAGTCCGGATGCAACTAATGAAAAACTGTTTTTT. Its translation is CASSPDATNEKLFF.

This rearrangement joins TRBV9 to TRBJ1-2; D possibly corresponds to TRBD1 (6 bases). Between the trimmed V and J ends, which lost 1 base and 1 base, there was a span of 20 bases. Germline CDR1 and CDR2: SGDLS and YYNGEE. This CDR3 is built from 18 residues. The CDR3 DNA reads as TGTGCCAGCAGCGTACTCAACAGGGAAAAGGTCCTTAACTATGGCTACACCTTC. This translates into CASSVLNREKVLNYGYTF.

This chain uses TRBV4-1 with TRBJ2-2; D is tentatively TRBD1 or TRBD2 (5 bases each). With 6 bases removed from V and 6 bases from J, the gap between germline ends came to 5 bases. CDR1 and CDR2 from the germline V gene are MGHRA and YSYEKL. The CDR3 contains 11 residues. The CDR3 region is CASRGAGELFF. In DNA, the CDR3 is TGCGCCAGCAGGGGGGCCGGGGAGCTGTTTTTT.

This clone was seen a few times. The chain carries TRBV5-6 and TRBJ1-2; D unclear. Trimming removed 0 bases at V and 8 bases at J, with 11 bases between. Germline values: CDR1 SGHDT, CDR2 YYEEEE. This CDR3 is built from 13 residues. DNA of the CDR3: TGTGCCAGCAGCTTGGCGGGGTATGAGGGCTACACCTTC. Protein product: CASSLAGYEGYTF.